This TCR beta chain stems from a study of circulating and synovial CD4+ cells in juvenile arthritis. A note on this clone: No antigen is known for it.

V gave up 3 bases and J gave up 4 bases; unmatched junction bases: 3. The CDR3 has 14 amino acids. Germline V gene lookup returns CDR1 SNHLY and CDR2 FYNNEI. Libraries were prepared by immunoSEQ multiplex PCR; TCRdb keeps only in-frame clonotypes and omits some of them. The repertoire has tens of thousands of clones, around 95% of them found once; the top ten carry 2.9%. Study-wide results and caveats: Circulating pathogenic-like lymphocytes shared a substantially higher fraction of CDR3 sequences with synovium than bulk blood. Some such blood samples were as oligoclonal as synovium. Bulk blood CD4 samples held at least an order of magnitude more or fewer genomes than CPL.

The clonotype originates from a human donor with juvenile idiopathic arthritis. The sequenced sample was CD4+ T cells from blood. The chain joins TRBV2 to TRBJ2-3, with TRBD1 matching 8 bases. In DNA, the CDR3 is TGTGCCAGCAGTGATGACAGGGGTCCAGATACGCAGTATTTT. Its protein is CASSDDRGPDTQYF. The variable domain in full, completed from reference TRBV2 and TRBJ2-3, reads EPEVTQTPSHQVTQMGQEVILRCVPISNHLYFYWYRQILGQKVEFLVSFYNNEISEKSEIFDDQFSVERPDGSNFTLKIRSTKLEDSAMYFCASSDDRGPDTQYFGPGTRLTVL.